Below, one TCR beta chain is given with its context. The antigen remains unidentified. The data were taken from a study of OX40 agonist ivuxolimab in advanced cancers. Broader study findings: CD8+ T cells (on average) carried more expanded clones than CD4+ T cells.

The CDR3 loop spans 16 amino acids. Germline CDR1 is MNHNY and CDR2 is SVGAGI (reference sequence). Trimming removed 2 bases from V and 4 bases from J, with 14 bases in between. The protocol was immunoSEQ multiplex PCR, while the TCRdb copy is restricted to in-frame clones and leaves out a portion. This table has tens of thousands of clones, approximately 90% appearing once. The genes are TRBV6-6 and TRBJ2-2, with D tentatively TRBD1 (5 bases). Specimen: CD4+ or CD8+ T cells sorted from blood, collected in a trial of the OX40 agonist ivuxolimab. The clonotype was recovered from an adult with an advanced solid tumor such as melanoma, head and neck, liver or kidney cancer. The CDR3 DNA reads as TGTGCCAGCAGTTACCCCGCTGGGGCAGGCACCGGGGAGCTGTTTTTT. Protein: CASSYPAGAGTGELFF.